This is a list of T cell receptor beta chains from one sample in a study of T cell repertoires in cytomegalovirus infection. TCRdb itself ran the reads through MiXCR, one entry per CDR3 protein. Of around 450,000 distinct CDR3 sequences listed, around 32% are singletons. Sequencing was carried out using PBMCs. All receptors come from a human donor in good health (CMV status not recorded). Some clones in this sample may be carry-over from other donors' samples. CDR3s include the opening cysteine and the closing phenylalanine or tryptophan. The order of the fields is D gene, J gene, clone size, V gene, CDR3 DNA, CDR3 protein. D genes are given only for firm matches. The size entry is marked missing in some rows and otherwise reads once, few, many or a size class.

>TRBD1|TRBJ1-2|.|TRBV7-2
TGTGCCAGCAGCTTAGGCTCCAGACAGGGGGGCTGCTATGTCTACACCTTC
CASSLGSRQGGCYVYTF
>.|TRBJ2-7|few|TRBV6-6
TGTGCCAGCAGCGTAATGAGGACTCGGGAGTCCTACGAGCAGTACTTC
CASSVMRTRESYEQYF
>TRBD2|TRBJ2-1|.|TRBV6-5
TGTGCCAGCAGTTACTCGCCTAGCGGGGGAAACAATGAGCAGTTCTTC
CASSYSPSGGNNEQFF
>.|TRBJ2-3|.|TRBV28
TGTGCCAGCAGTTTAAGGGACCAGCAGTATTTT
CASSLRDQQYF
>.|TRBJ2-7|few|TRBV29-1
TGCAGCGTCGAACAGGGATTGGGGCACGAGCAGTACTTC
CSVEQGLGHEQYF
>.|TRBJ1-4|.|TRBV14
TGTGCCAGCAGCCGGTACAAGGGTGAAAAACTGTTTTTT
CASSRYKGEKLFF
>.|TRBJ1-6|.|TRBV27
TGTGCCAGCAGTTGGCGCGGGGATTCACCCCTCCACTTT
CASSWRGDSPLHF
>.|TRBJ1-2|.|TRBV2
TGTGCCAGCAAGGGGGGGGGAGGTAACTATGGCTACACCTTC
CASKGGGGNYGYTF
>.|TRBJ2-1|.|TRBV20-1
TGCAGTGCTGTGGGGGGGCCGTTCAATGAGCAGTGTTTC
CSAVGGPFNEQCF
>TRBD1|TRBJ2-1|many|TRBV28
TGTGCCAGCAGTTTCCCCGGGACAGGGGGCTATGAGCAGTTCTTC
CASSFPGTGGYEQFF